These 7 T cell receptor beta chains were sequenced from one sample in a study of cytomegalovirus exposure and HLA in healthy donors listed by TCRdb under 2017. Receptors were amplified or captured by the immunoSEQ multiplex PCR assay. A mixture of 60 forward primers for TCR Vbeta segments and 13 reverse primers for TCR Jbeta segments was used in the multiplex PCR. What TCRdb holds here is the immuneACCESS table cut down to in-frame rearrangements. Part of the clones is not present; checked against another copy, under half of the missing clones reflect an unresolved V gene, and the others are unexplained. This sample's table has entries for about 120,000 clones. The ten largest clones take up 3.7% of the sample. The source material was PBMCs. The source of these receptors is a man aged 25 to 40 in good health and CMV-seronegative.

On this clone itself: This sample also contains other DNA sequences that code for the same CDR3. The chain combines TRBV9 with TRBJ1-1; 8 bases fit TRBD1. Germline CDR1 SGDLS, CDR2 YYNGEE. The trim removed 3 bases at V and 3 bases at J, leaving 4 bases unmatched. The CDR3 totals 14 residues. CDR3 protein: CASSARGQDTEAFF. CDR3 nucleotides: TGTGCCAGCAGCGCACGGGGACAGGACACTGAAGCTTTCTTT.

Points on this clone: The sample holds other DNA sequences that translate to the same CDR3. The chain employs TRBV5-1 and TRBJ1-5, with TRBD1 as a possible D gene (6 bases). V was pared by 1 base and J by 0 bases, with 8 bases between. The CDR3 extends over 15 amino acids. From germline, CDR1 is SGHRS and CDR2 YFSETQ. CDR3 in DNA: TGCGCCAGCAGCTTGTCAGGGGATAGCAATCAGCCCCAGCATTTT. This encodes CASSLSGDSNQPQHF.

The gene calls are TRBV12-5 and TRBJ2-7; 9 bases fit TRBD1. The junction had 6 bases not matched to a gene; V was cut back by 6 bases and J by 0 bases. Germline V CDR1 and CDR2: LGHNT, FRNRAP. The CDR3 spans 15 residues. The CDR3, as DNA: TGTGCTAGTGGGGGCCGGGACAGGGCCTCCTACGAGCAGTACTTC. Translated, it gives CASGGRDRASYEQYF.

The chain has TRBV5-1 and TRBJ2-7, with D perhaps TRBD1 (6 bases). The CDR3 extends over 14 amino acids. Germline V gene data show CDR1 as SGHRS and CDR2 as YFSETQ. Trimming left V 4 bases short and J 5 bases short, with 16 bases between. In nucleotides, the CDR3 is TGCGCCAGCAGCGAACGGGGCCAGGGGCACGAGCAGTACTTC. Its translation: CASSERGQGHEQYF.

The chain has TRBV11-2 and TRBJ2-3; 8 bases are shared with TRBD2. CDR3 size: 13 residues. V trimming: 8 bases; J trimming: 1 base; junction bases outside the gene matches: 2. Germline assignment: CDR1 SGHAT and CDR2 FQNNGV. This chain's CDR3 is CASRGGGTDTQYF. For the CDR3, the DNA is TGTGCCAGCCGGGGGGGCGGCACAGATACGCAGTATTTT.

The rearrangement joins TRBV5-5 to TRBJ1-5; 10 nucleotides align to TRBD1. CDR3 length: 14 amino acids. The ends lost 4 bases at V and 7 bases at J; junction bases unmatched: 5. CDR1 is SGHKS, CDR2 YYEKEE, per germline (reference sequence). The CDR3 coding sequence is TGTGCCAGCAGCGAGGGACAGGGGAGGCAGCCCCAGCATTTT. Translated, it gives CASSEGQGRQPQHF.

V is TRBV29-1 and J is TRBJ1-2, with 8 bases lining up with TRBD1. Germline V CDR1 and CDR2: SQVTM, ANQGSEA. V shed 4 bases and J 4 bases; nucleotides not matched to a gene: 2. This CDR3 has 12 amino acids. The CDR3 DNA reads TGCAGCGTTGGCAGGGGGCTCTATGGCTACACCTTC. This translates into CSVGRGLYGYTF.